This T cell receptor (beta chain) was captured by sequencing in a study of early T cells in non-severe SARS-CoV-2 infection. Turning to the study itself: Sequencing used unsorted whole-blood bulk RNA, so chains lack pairing.

This CDR3 comprises 15 residues. V lost 9 bases, J lost 4 bases, and 12 bases stayed unmatched. Germline CDR1 is MNHEY and CDR2 is SVGEGT. TCRdb ran MiXCR on the 5' RACE reads and lists one entry per CDR3 protein. This sample has 100,000 or so distinct CDR3 sequences, with about 15% found just once. A few counts support this clonotype. Its antigen is unidentified. Study-level results: In VDJdb matching, anti-spike CD8 responses were favored while private and CD4 specificities went missing.

This clonotype originated in an adult who was a healthcare worker with PCR-confirmed SARS-CoV-2 infection or an uninfected control (not recorded which). This specimen was whole blood, taken at baseline. The V call is TRBV6-2 or TRBV6-3, the J call TRBJ2-7; 10 bases are shared with TRBD2. In DNA, the CDR3 is TGTGCCAGTCTAACCCCGGGACTAGCGTATTACGAGCAGTACTTC. Its protein product is CASLTPGLAYYEQYF.